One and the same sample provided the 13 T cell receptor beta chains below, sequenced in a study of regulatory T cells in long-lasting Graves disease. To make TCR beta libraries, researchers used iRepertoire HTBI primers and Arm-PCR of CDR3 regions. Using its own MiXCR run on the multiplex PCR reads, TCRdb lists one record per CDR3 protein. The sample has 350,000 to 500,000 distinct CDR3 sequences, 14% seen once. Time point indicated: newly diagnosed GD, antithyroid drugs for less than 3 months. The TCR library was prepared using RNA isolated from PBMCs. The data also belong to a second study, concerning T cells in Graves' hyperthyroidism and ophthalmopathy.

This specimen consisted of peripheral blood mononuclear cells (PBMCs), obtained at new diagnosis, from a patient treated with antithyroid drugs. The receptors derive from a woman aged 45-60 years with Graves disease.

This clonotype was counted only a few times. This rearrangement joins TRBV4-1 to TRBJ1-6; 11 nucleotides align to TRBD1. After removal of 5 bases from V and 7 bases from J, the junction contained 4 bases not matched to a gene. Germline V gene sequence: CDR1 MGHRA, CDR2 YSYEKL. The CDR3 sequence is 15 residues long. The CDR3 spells CASSIRTGGNSPLHF. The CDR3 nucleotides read TGCGCCAGCAGCATCCGGACAGGGGGCAATTCACCCCTCCACTTT.

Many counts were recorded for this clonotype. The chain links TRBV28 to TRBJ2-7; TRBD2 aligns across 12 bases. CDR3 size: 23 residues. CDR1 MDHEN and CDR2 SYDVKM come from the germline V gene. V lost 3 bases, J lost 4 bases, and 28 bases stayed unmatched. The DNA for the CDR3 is TGTGCCAGCAGTTTCACCAGATCGGCCCAGATTAGACTAGCGGGAGTTCTTAGTTACGAGCAGTACTTC. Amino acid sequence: CASSFTRSAQIRLAGVLSYEQYF.

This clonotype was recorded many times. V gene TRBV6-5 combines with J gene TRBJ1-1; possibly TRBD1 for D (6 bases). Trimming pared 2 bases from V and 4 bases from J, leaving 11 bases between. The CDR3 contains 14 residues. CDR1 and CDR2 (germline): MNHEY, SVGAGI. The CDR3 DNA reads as TGTGCCAGCAGTTACCAGGGGACGGGCACTGAAGCTTTCTTT. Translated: CASSYQGTGTEAFF.

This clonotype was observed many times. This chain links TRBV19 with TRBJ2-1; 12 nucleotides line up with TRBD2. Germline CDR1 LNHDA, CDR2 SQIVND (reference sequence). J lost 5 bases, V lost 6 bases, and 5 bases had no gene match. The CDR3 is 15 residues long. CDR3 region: CASRQLAGGDNEQFF. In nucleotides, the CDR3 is TGTGCCAGTAGACAACTAGCGGGGGGAGACAATGAGCAGTTCTTC.

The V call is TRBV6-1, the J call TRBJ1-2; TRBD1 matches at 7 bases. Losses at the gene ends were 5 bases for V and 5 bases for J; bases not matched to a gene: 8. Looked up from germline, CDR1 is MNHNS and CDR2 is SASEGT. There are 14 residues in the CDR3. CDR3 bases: TGTGCCAGCAGTCCCGGGACAGTCTATTATGGCTACACCTTC. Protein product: CASSPGTVYYGYTF.

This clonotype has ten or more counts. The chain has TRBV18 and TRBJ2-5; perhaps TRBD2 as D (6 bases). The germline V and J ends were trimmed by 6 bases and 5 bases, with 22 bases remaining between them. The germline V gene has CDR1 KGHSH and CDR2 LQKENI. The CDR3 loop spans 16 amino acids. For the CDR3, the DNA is TGTGCCAGCTCGCCTACCCCTAGCGCCGTGCGGGAGACCCAGTACTTC. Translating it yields CASSPTPSAVRETQYF.

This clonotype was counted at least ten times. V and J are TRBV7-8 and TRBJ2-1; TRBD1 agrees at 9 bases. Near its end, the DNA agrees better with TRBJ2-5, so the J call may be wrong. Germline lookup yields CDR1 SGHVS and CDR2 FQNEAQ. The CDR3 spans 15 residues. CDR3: CASSSRTGVVETQYF. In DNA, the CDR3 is TGTGCCAGCAGCTCCAGGACAGGGGTGGTAGAGACCCAGTACTTC.

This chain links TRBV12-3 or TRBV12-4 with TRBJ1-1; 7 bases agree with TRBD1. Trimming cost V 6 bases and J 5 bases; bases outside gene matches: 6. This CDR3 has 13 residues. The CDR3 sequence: CASSDRVSTEAFF. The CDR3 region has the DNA TGTGCCAGCAGCGACAGGGTATCGACTGAAGCTTTCTTT.

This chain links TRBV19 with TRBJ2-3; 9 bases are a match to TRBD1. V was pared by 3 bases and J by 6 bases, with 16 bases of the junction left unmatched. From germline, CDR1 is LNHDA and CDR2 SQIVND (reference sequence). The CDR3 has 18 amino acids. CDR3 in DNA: TGTGCCAGTAGTATCCAAAGAGTGGGGGACAGGGAGAGGGATACGCAGTATTTT. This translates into CASSIQRVGDRERDTQYF.

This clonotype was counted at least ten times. The CDR3 DNA is TGCAGTGCTAGAAAACAGGGGGGATCTCAGCCCCAGCATTTT. This sequence encodes CSARKQGGSQPQHF. This chain uses TRBV20-1 with TRBJ1-5; 8 positions match TRBD1. Looked up from germline, CDR1 is DFQATT and CDR2 is SNEGSKA (reference sequence). The junction had 6 bases not matched to a gene; V was cut back by 2 bases and J by 6 bases. The CDR3 is made up of 14 amino acids.

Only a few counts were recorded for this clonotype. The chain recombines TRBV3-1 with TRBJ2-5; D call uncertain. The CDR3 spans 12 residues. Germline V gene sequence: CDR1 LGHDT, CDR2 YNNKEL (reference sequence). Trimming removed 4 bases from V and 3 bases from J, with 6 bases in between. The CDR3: CASSPYEETQYF. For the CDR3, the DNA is TGTGCCAGCAGCCCTTACGAAGAGACCCAGTACTTC.

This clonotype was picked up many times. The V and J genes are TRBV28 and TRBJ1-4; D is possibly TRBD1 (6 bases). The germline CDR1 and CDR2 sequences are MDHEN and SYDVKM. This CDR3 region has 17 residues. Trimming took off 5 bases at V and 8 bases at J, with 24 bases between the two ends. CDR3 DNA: TGTGCCAGCAGTGGGTCCAAAGAGGGGGAGCGCTGGGAAAAACTGTTTTTT. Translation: CASSGSKEGERWEKLFF.

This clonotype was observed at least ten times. The CDR3 protein is CASSEILGGIAGGQDTQYF. Written as DNA, the CDR3 is TGTGCCAGCAGTGAAATCCTGGGGGGGATAGCGGGAGGTCAGGATACGCAGTATTTT. V and J are TRBV6-1 and TRBJ2-3; TRBD2 matches at 10 bases. Trimming at V came to 2 bases and at J to 6 bases, leaving 17 bases not matched to a gene. Germline CDR1 reads MNHNS; CDR2 reads SASEGT. The CDR3 is made up of 19 amino acids.